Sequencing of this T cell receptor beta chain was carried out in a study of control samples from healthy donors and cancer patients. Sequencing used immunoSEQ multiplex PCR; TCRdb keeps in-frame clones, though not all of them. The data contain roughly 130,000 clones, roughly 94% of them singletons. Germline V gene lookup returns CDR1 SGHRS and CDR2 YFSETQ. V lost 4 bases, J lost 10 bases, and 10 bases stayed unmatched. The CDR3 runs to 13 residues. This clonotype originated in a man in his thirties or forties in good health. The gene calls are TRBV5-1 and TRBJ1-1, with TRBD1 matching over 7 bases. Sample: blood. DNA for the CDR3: TGCGCCAGCAGCACGGGGGACAGACAGGCAGCTTTCTTT. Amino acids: CASSTGDRQAAFF.